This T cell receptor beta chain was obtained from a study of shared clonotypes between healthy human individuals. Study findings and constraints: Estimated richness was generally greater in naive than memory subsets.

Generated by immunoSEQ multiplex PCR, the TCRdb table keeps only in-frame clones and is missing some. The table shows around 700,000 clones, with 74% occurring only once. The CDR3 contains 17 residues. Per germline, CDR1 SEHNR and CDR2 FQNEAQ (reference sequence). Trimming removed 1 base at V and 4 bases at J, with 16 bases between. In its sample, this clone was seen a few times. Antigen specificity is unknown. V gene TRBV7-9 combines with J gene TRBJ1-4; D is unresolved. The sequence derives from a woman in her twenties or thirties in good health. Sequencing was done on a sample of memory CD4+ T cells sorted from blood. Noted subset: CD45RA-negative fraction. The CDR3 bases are TGTGCCAGCAGCTTAGGAATTTCTGAATCTAGTAATGAAAAACTGTTTTTT. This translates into CASSLGISESSNEKLFF.